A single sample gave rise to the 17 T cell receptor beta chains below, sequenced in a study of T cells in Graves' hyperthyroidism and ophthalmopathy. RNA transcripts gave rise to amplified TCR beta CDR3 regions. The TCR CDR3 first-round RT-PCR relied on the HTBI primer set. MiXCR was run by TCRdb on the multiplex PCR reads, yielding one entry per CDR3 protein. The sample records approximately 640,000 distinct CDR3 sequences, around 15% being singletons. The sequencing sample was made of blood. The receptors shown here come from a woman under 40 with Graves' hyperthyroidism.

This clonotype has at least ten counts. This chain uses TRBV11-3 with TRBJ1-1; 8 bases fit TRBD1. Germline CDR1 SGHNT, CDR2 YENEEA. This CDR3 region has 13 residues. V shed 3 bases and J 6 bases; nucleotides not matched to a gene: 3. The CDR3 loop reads CASSFDRGAEAFF. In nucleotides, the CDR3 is TGTGCCAGCAGCTTCGACAGGGGTGCTGAAGCTTTCTTT.

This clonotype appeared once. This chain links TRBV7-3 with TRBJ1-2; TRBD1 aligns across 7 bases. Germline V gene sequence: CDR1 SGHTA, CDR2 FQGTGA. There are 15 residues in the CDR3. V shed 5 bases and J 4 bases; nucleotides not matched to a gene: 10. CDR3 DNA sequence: TGTGCCAGCAGCCCGGGGACAGCGGACCTCTATGGCTACACCTTC. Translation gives CASSPGTADLYGYTF.

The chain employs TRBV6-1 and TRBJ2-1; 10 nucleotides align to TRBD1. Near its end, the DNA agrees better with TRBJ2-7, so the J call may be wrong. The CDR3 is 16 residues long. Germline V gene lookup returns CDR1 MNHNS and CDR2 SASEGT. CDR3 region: CASSRAGTGVYNEQYF. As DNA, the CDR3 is TGTGCCAGCAGCAGGGCTGGGACAGGGGTCTACAATGAGCAGTACTTC.

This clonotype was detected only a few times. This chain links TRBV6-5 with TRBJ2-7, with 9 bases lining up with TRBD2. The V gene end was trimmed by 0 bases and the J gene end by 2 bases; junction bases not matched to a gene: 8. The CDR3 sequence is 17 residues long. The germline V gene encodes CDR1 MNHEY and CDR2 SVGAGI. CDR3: CASSYSILAGSAYEQYF. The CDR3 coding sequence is TGTGCCAGCAGTTACTCGATTCTAGCGGGATCTGCCTACGAGCAGTACTTC.

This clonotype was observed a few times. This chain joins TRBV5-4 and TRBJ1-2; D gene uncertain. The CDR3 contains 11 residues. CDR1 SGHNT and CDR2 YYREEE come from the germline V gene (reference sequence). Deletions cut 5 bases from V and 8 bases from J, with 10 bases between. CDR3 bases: TGTGCCAGCAGGAGCTCCAACGGCTACACCTTC. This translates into CASRSSNGYTF. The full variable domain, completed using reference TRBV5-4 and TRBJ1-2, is ETGVTQSPTHLIKTRGQQVTLRCSSQSGHNTVSWYQQALGQGPQFIFQYYREEENGRGNFPPRFSGLQFPNYSSELNVNALELDDSALYLCASRSSNGYTFGSGTRLTVV.

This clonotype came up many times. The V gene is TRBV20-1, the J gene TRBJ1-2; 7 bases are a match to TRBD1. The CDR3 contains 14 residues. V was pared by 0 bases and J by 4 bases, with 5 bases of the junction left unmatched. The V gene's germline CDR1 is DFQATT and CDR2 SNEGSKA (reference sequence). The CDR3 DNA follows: TGCAGTGCTAGAGACCGGGACAGTCCCTATGGCTACACCTTC. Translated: CSARDRDSPYGYTF.

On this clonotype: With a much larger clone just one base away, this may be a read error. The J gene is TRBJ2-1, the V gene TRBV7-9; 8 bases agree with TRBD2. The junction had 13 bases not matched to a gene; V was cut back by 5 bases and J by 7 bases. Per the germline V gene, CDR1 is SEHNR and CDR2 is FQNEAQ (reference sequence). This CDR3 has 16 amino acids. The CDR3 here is CASSPRDDLAGNEQFF. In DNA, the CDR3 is TGTGCCAGCAGCCCCCGGGATGATTTAGCGGGAAATGAGCAGTTCTTC.

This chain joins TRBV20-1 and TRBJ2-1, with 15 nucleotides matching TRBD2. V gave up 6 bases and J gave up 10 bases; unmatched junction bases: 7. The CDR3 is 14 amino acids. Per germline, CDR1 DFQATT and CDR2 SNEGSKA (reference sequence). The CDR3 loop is CSARTSGRAREQFF. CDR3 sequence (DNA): TGCAGTGCCAGGACTAGCGGGAGGGCCCGGGAGCAGTTCTTC.

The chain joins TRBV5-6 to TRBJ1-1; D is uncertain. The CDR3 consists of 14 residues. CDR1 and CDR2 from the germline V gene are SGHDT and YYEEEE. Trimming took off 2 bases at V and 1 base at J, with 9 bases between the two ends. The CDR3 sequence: CASSFPSRNTEAFF. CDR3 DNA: TGTGCCAGCAGCTTCCCCTCAAGGAACACTGAAGCTTTCTTT.

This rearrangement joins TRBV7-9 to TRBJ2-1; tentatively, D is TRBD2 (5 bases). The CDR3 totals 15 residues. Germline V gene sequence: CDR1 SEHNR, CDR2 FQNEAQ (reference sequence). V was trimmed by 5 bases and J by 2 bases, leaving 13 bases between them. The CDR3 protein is CASSLQDGAYNEQFF. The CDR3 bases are TGTGCCAGCAGCCTGCAGGACGGGGCCTACAATGAGCAGTTCTTC.

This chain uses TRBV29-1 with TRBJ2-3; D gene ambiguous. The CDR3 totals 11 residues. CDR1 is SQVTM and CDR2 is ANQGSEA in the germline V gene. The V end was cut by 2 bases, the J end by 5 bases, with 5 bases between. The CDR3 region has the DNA TGCAGCGTTGAAAGAATAGATACGCAGTATTTT. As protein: CSVERIDTQYF.

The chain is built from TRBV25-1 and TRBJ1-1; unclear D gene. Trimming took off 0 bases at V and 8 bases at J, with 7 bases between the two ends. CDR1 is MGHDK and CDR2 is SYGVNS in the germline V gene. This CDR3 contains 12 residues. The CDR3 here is CASSEYEEEAFF. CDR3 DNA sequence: TGTGCCAGCAGTGAATATGAGGAGGAAGCTTTCTTT.

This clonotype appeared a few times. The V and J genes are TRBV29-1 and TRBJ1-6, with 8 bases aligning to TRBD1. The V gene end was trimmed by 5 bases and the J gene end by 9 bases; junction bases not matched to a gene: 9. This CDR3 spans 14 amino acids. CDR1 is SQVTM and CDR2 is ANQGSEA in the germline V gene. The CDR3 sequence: CSVRNQGAGSPLHF. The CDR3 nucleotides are TGCAGCGTTCGGAATCAGGGGGCCGGTTCACCCCTCCACTTT.

CDR3 coding DNA: TGCAGTGCCGGACGGAGCTACGAGCAGTACTTC. Amino acid sequence: CSAGRSYEQYF. The J gene is TRBJ2-7, the V gene TRBV20-1, with D hard to call. Trimming left V 6 bases short and J 3 bases short, with 9 bases between. Germline assignment: CDR1 DFQATT and CDR2 SNEGSKA (reference sequence). This CDR3 contains 11 residues.

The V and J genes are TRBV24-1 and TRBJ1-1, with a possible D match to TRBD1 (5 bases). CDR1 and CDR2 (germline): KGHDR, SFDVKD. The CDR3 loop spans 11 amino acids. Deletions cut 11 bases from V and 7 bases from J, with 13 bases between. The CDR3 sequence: CASEMGGEAFF. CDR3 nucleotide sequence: TGTGCCAGCGAGATGGGGGGTGAAGCTTTCTTT.

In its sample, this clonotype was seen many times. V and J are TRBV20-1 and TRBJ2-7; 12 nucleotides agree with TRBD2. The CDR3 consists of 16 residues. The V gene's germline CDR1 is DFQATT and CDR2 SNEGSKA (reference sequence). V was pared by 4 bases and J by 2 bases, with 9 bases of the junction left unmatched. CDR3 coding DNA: TGCAGTGCTAACGAACTAGCGGGAGGTTCCCCCTACGAGCAGTACTTC. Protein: CSANELAGGSPYEQYF.

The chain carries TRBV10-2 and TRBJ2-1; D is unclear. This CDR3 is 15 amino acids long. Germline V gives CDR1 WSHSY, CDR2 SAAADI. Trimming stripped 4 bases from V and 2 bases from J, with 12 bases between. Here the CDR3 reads CASSVPRAAYNEQFF. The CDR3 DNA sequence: TGCGCCAGCAGTGTTCCAAGGGCGGCCTACAATGAGCAGTTCTTC.